Listed below are T cell receptor beta chains from one sample, sequenced in a study of cytomegalovirus exposure and HLA in healthy donors. Only in-frame clones appear in the TCRdb table, and some are missing; sequencing was by immunoSEQ multiplex PCR. Found here are about 120,000 clones, roughly 95% of them singletons; the top ten hold 1.5% to 2%. The specimen sequenced was PBMCs. Receptors were obtained from a man between 18 and 29 years old in good health and CMV-seronegative. CDR3s include the opening cysteine and the closing phenylalanine or tryptophan. A D gene is named only where the DNA matches it firmly.

>TRBJ2-7|17|TRBV4-3|TRBD1
TGCGCCAGCAGCCAAGACGGAGGGGGACAGGGACTCTACGAGCAGTACTTC
CASSQDGGGQGLYEQYF
>TRBJ1-2|12|TRBV6-1|.
TGTGCCAGCAGTGAAGGACAGTATGGCTACACCTTC
CASSEGQYGYTF
>TRBJ2-1|13|TRBV7-2|.
TGTGCCAGCAGCTTAGGTGGGAGGAATGAGCAGTTCTTC
CASSLGGRNEQFF
>TRBJ2-3|14|TRBV9|.
TGTGCCAGCAGCGTAGTTCCCGGCACAGATACGCAGTATTTT
CASSVVPGTDTQYF
>TRBJ2-4|16|TRBV11-2|TRBD1
TGTGCCAGCAGCTTAACGCAGCGAAACAGGGGGCACATTCAGTACTTC
CASSLTQRNRGHIQYF
>TRBJ1-2|16|TRBV5-1|TRBD1
TGCGCCAGCAGCACCACGGGACAGGGGTCCGCTTTTGGCTACACCTTC
CASSTTGQGSAFGYTF
>TRBJ2-3|16|TRBV30|TRBD2
TGTGCCTGGAGTGTAAACGGACTAGCGGGAGGAGATACGCAGTATTTT
CAWSVNGLAGGDTQYF
>TRBJ2-1|15|TRBV9|.
TGTGCCAGCAGCGTCTGGGCTAATGCCTACAATGAGCAGTTCTTC
CASSVWANAYNEQFF
>TRBJ1-5|12|TRBV7-9|.
TGTGCCAGCAGCCGCGGAGGGCAGCCCCAGCATTTT
CASSRGGQPQHF
>TRBJ1-2|16|TRBV6-5|.
TGTGCCAGCAATTACGGGCAGGGCAAAGGAAGAAATGGCTACACCTTC
CASNYGQGKGRNGYTF
>TRBJ2-5|16|TRBV5-4|.
TGTGCCAGCAGCTTGAGGGAGCGGCTGGGGCAAGAGACCCAGTACTTC
CASSLRERLGQETQYF
>TRBJ2-3|11|TRBV10-2|.
TGCGCCAGCAGGGGCTCAGATACGCAGTATTTT
CASRGSDTQYF
>TRBJ2-1|16|TRBV7-8|TRBD2
TGTGCCAGCAGCTTGGTAGCGGGAGGACCCTACAATGAGCAGTTCTTC
CASSLVAGGPYNEQFF
>TRBJ2-2|15|TRBV9|.
TGTGCCAGCAGCCGGGAACCCGCGAACACCGGGGAGCTGTTTTTT
CASSREPANTGELFF
>TRBJ1-3|13|TRBV4-3|.
TGCGCCAGCAGCCAAGACTCCGGAAACACCATATATTTT
CASSQDSGNTIYF
>TRBJ1-5|15|TRBV28|.
TGTGCCAGCAGTTTAAATATTTTTAGCAATCAGCCCCAGCATTTT
CASSLNIFSNQPQHF
>TRBJ2-3|14|TRBV28|.
TGTGCCATACTAGAGGGAATGGGCACAGATACGCAGTATTTT
CAILEGMGTDTQYF
>TRBJ2-3|13|TRBV19|.
TGTGCCAGTAGTAGTCTCGCGGCAGATACGCAGTATTTT
CASSSLAADTQYF
>TRBJ1-2|16|TRBV5-6|.
TGTGCCAGCAGCTTGGACCTCCAAGTCTACAACTATGGCTACACCTTC
CASSLDLQVYNYGYTF
>TRBJ2-5|14|TRBV5-4|.
TGTGCCAGCAGCTTCTCCGACAGAAAAGAGACCCAGTACTTC
CASSFSDRKETQYF
>TRBJ2-1|14|TRBV27|TRBD2
TGTGCCAGCAAGGGACTAGCGGGAGGACGTGAGCAGTTCTTC
CASKGLAGGREQFF
>TRBJ2-2|17|TRBV19|.
TGTGCCAGTAGTAGCAGGTGGCGGGCAACGAACACCGGGGAGCTGTTTTTT
CASSSRWRATNTGELFF
>TRBJ2-7|14|TRBV9|.
TGTGCCAGCAGCGCGGTAGCGTCTTCCTACGAGCAGTACTTC
CASSAVASSYEQYF
>TRBJ2-7|16|TRBV5-5|.
TGTGCCAGCAGCCTAAAGTTTAGCAGCACCACCCTCGAGCAGTACTTC
CASSLKFSSTTLEQYF
>TRBJ1-5|13|TRBV6-1|.
TGTGCCAGCAGACTTAACGGGAATCAGCCCCAGCATTTT
CASRLNGNQPQHF